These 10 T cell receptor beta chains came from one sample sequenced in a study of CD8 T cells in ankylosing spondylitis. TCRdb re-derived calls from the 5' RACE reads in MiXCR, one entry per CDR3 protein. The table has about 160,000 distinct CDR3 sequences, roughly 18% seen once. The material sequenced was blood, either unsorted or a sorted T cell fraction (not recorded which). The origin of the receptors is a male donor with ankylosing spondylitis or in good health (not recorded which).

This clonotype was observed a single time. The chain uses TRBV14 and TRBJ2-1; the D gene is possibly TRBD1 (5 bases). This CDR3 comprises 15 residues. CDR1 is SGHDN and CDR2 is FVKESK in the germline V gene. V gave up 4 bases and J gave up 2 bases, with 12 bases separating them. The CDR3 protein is CASSPPAGPYNEQFF. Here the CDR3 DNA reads TGTGCCAGCAGCCCTCCGGCAGGGCCCTACAATGAGCAGTTCTTC.

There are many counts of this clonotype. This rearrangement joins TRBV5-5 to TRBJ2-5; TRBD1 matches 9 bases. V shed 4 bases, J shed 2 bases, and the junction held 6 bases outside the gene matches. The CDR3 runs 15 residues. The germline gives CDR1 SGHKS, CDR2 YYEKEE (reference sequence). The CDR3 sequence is CASSPFDRGQETQYF. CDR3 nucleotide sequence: TGTGCCAGCAGCCCATTTGACAGGGGGCAAGAGACCCAGTACTTC.

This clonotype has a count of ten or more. This chain's CDR3 is CSAATGVNQPQHF. DNA for the CDR3: TGCAGTGCCGCGACAGGGGTTAATCAGCCCCAGCATTTT. The genes are TRBV20-1 and TRBJ1-5; 8 nucleotides agree with TRBD1. V dropped 6 bases and J dropped 4; count of bases not matched to a gene: 5. CDR3 size: 13 residues. CDR1 DFQATT and CDR2 SNEGSKA come from the germline V gene (reference sequence).

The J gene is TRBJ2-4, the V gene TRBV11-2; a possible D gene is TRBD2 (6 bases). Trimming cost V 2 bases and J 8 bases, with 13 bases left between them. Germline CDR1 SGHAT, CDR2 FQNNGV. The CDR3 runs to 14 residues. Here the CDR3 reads CASSLIGEVDIQYF. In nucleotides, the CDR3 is TGTGCCAGCAGCTTAATCGGGGAGGTAGACATTCAGTACTTC.

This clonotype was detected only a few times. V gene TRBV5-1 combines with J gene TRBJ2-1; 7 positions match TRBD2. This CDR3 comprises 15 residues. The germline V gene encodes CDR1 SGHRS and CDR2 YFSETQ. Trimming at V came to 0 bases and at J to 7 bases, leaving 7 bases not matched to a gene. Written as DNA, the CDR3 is TGCGCCAGCAGCTTGGGCGGGAGCCTGGGGAATGAGCAGTTCTTC. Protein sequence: CASSLGGSLGNEQFF. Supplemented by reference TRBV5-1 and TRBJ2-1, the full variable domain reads KAGVTQTPRYLIKTRGQQVTLSCSPISGHRSVSWYQQTPGQGLQFLFEYFSETQRNKGNFPGRFSGRQFSNSRSEMNVSTLELGDSALYLCASSLGGSLGNEQFFGPGTRLTVL.

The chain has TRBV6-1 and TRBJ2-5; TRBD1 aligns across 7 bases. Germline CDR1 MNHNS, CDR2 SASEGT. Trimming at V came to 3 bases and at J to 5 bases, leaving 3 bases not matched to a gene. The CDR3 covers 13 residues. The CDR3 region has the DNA TGTGCCAGCAGTGAGGACAGGCGGGAGACCCAGTACTTC. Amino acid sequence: CASSEDRRETQYF.

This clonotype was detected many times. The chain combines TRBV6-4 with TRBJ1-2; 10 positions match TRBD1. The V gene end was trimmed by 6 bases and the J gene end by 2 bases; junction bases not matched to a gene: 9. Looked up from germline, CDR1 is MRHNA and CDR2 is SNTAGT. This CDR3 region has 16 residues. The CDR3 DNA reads TGTGCCAGCAGACCGGACAGGGGGTCTAAGAACTATGGCTACACCTTC. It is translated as CASRPDRGSKNYGYTF.

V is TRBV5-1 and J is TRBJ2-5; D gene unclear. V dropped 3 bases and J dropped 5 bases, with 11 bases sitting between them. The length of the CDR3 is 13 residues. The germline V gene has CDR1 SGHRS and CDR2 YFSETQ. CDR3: CASSSPTRETQYF. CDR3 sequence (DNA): TGCGCCAGCAGCTCCCCGACTCGGGAGACCCAGTACTTC.

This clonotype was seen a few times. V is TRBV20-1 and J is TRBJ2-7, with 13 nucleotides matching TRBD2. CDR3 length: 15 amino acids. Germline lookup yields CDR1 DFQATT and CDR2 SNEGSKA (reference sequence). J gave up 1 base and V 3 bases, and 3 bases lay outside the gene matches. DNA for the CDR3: TGCAGTGCTAGGGTGGGACTAGCGGGGTCCTACGAGCAGTACTTC. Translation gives CSARVGLAGSYEQYF.

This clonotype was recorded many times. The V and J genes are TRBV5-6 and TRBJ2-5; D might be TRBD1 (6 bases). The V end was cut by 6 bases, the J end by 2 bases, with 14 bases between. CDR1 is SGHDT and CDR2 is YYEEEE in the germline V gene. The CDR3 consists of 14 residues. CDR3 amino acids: CASILGQRQETQYF. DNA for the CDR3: TGTGCCAGCATCCTCGGACAGAGACAAGAGACCCAGTACTTC.